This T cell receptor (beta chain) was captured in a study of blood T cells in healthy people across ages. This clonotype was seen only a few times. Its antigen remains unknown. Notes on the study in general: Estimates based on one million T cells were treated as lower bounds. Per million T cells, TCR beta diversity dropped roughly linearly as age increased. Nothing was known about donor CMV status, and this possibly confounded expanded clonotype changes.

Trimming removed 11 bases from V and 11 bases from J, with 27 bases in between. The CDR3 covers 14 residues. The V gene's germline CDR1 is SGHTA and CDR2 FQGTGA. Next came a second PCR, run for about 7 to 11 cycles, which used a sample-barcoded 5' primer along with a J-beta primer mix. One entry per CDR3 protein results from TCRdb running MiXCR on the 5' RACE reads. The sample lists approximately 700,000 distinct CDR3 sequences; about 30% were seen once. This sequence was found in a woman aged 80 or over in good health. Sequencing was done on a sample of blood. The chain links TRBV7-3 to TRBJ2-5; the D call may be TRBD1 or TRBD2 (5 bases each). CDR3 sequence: CASSWGSSYNEQYF. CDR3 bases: TGTGCCTCTAGTTGGGGGAGCTCCTACAATGAGCAGTACTTC.